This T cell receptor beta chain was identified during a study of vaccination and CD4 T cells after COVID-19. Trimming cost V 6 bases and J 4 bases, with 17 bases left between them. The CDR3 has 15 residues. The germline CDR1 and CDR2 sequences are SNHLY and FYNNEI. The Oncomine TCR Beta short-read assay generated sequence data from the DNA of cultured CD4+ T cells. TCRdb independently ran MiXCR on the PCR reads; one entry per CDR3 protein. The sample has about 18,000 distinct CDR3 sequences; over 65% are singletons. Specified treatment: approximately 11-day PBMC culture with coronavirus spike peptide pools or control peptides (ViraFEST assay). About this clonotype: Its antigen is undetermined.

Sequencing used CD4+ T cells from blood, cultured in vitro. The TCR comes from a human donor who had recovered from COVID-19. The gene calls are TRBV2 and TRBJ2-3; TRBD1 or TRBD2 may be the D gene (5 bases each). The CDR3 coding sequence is TGTGCCAGCAGACGAGGGGTAATTGAGGCAGATACGCAGTATTTT. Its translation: CASRRGVIEADTQYF.